This TCR beta chain derives from a study of response to subunit inactivated influenza vaccine. Study-wide findings and caveats: The authors proposed limited new T cell recruitment per seasonal influenza vaccination.

TCRdb reprocessed the RT-PCR reads with MiXCR, giving one entry per CDR3 protein. The sample lists 550,000 to 800,000 distinct CDR3 sequences, more than 15% seen once, with under 14% in the top ten. With 3 bases removed from V and 0 bases from J, the gap between germline ends came to 16 bases. Germline CDR1 is SGHDT and CDR2 is YYEEEE. CDR3 length: 17 residues. For this clonotype: Its specificity is unknown.

The sample was PBMCs from blood, taken 11 to 12 days after vaccination. The V and J genes are TRBV5-6 and TRBJ2-1; D gene unclear. This receptor was identified in a man aged 50 to 60 who received an inactivated influenza vaccine. Here the CDR3 reads CASSSSLQRLSYNEQFF. In DNA, the CDR3 is TGTGCCAGCAGCTCCAGCTTACAGCGTCTCTCCTACAATGAGCAGTTCTTC.